The 28 T cell receptor beta chains presented below share a single source sample, sequenced in a study of cytotoxic CD8 clonotypes in ibrutinib-treated CLL. TCRdb's table, derived via immunoSEQ multiplex PCR, lists solely in-frame clones and lacks some. This table has roughly 220,000 clones, around 75% appearing once. The source was PBMCs, collected after 12 months of ibrutinib treatment. All receptors come from a human donor with chronic lymphocytic leukemia.

V is TRBV29-1 and J is TRBJ2-1; D possibly corresponds to TRBD1 (5 bases). Deletions cut 3 bases from V and 7 bases from J, with 16 bases between. CDR1 is SQVTM and CDR2 is ANQGSEA in the germline V gene. This CDR3 is 14 amino acids long. The CDR3 reads CSVEHTSRVNEQFF. Written as DNA, the CDR3 is TGCAGCGTTGAGCACACCTCCAGGGTTAATGAGCAGTTCTTC.

The rearrangement uses TRBV6-5 and TRBJ1-1; possibly TRBD1 for D (5 bases). Trimming took off 0 bases at V and 3 bases at J, with 11 bases between the two ends. Germline V gene data show CDR1 as MNHEY and CDR2 as SVGAGI. This CDR3 comprises 15 residues. CDR3 residues: CASSYSRGRDTEAFF. CDR3 nucleotide sequence: TGTGCCAGCAGTTACTCGAGGGGCAGGGACACTGAAGCTTTCTTT.

This chain connects TRBV13 to TRBJ1-2, with D possibly matching TRBD1 (5 bases). Deletions cut 8 bases from V and 8 bases from J, with 21 bases between. The germline V gene encodes CDR1 PRHDT and CDR2 FYEKMQ (reference sequence). The CDR3 length is 14 residues. CDR3 coding DNA: TGTGCCAGCCGGGGAAGAGGGGAGTCGGGAGGCTACACCTTC. This translates into CASRGRGESGGYTF. Filled out from reference TRBV13 and TRBJ1-2, the complete variable domain reads AAGVIQSPRHLIKEKRETATLKCYPIPRHDTVYWYQQGPGQDPQFLISFYEKMQSDKGSIPDRFSAQQFSDYHSELNMSSLELGDSALYFCASRGRGESGGYTFGSGTRLTVV.

This clone has only a few counts. The V call is TRBV11-2, the J call TRBJ2-7; D is unresolved. Germline values: CDR1 SGHAT, CDR2 FQNNGV. CDR3 size: 12 residues. Trimming pared 1 base from V and 5 bases from J, leaving 6 bases between. DNA for the CDR3: TGTGCCAGCAGCTTAGGGTCGGACGAGCAGTACTTC. Translating it yields CASSLGSDEQYF.

CDR3 DNA sequence: TGTGCCTGGAGTGGGGCAGGGCCCACTGAAGCTTTCTTT. Its translation: CAWSGAGPTEAFF. The rearrangement joins TRBV30 to TRBJ1-1; TRBD1 might be the D (5 bases). Trimming removed 1 base at V and 4 bases at J, with 10 bases between. This CDR3 contains 13 residues. From germline, CDR1 is GTSNPN and CDR2 SVGIG (reference sequence).

The V gene is TRBV7-9, the J gene TRBJ2-3; D not resolved. The CDR3 loop spans 14 amino acids. The germline V gene has CDR1 SEHNR and CDR2 FQNEAQ (reference sequence). V lost 4 bases and J 6 bases, leaving 14 bases between the germline ends. CDR3 loop: CASSSTGFLDTQYF. CDR3 DNA sequence: TGTGCCAGCAGCTCGACCGGGTTCCTGGATACGCAGTATTTT. Supplemented by reference TRBV7-9 and TRBJ2-3, the full variable domain reads DTGVSQNPRHKITKRGQNVTFRCDPISEHNRLYWYRQTLGQGPEFLTYFQNEAQLEKSRLLSDRFSAERPKGSFSTLEIQRTEQGDSAMYLCASSSTGFLDTQYFGPGTRLTVL.

The chain is built from TRBV11-2 and TRBJ2-1; no reliable D call. Looked up from germline, CDR1 is SGHAT and CDR2 is FQNNGV. The ends were cut back, 1 base at V and 7 bases at J, with 8 bases in the middle. This CDR3 comprises 13 residues. The CDR3 spells CASSLGPLNEQFF. CDR3 nucleotide sequence: TGTGCCAGCAGCTTAGGGCCTTTGAATGAGCAGTTCTTC.

This clone is a singleton in its sample. This chain uses TRBV10-3 with TRBJ1-6; a weak D match, TRBD1 (6 bases). The CDR3 sequence is 15 residues long. The V end was cut by 0 bases, the J end by 10 bases, with 13 bases between. Germline CDR1 reads ENHRY; CDR2 reads SYGVKD. The CDR3 loop is CAISESAGEESPLHF. The CDR3 DNA reads TGTGCCATCAGTGAGTCGGCAGGGGAGGAATCACCCCTCCACTTT.

The rearrangement uses TRBV19 and TRBJ1-2; 10 nucleotides agree with TRBD1. Germline CDR1 is LNHDA and CDR2 is SQIVND (reference sequence). The trim removed 5 bases at V and 6 bases at J, leaving 3 bases unmatched. The CDR3 sequence is 13 residues long. CDR3 residues: CASSVGTGDGYTF. CDR3 sequence (DNA): TGTGCCAGTAGTGTAGGGACAGGGGATGGCTACACCTTC.

The chain has TRBV7-9 and TRBJ2-1; 7 bases map to TRBD2. CDR3 length: 17 residues. Germline V gene data show CDR1 as SEHNR and CDR2 as FQNEAQ (reference sequence). The J segment lost 4 bases and the V segment lost 6 bases, leaving 15 bases of the junction unmatched. DNA for the CDR3: TGTGCCAGCAGATCCTTCAGCGGGAACCACCCTTACAATGAGCAGTTCTTC. It encodes CASRSFSGNHPYNEQFF.

The chain joins TRBV6-5 to TRBJ1-2, with a possible D match to TRBD1 (6 bases). Germline assignment: CDR1 MNHEY and CDR2 SVGAGI. V lost 8 bases and J 3 bases, leaving 16 bases between the germline ends. The CDR3 contains 14 residues. The DNA of the CDR3 is TGTGCCAGCCAGGACCCGAGGGGGGACTATGGCTACACCTTC. Residues: CASQDPRGDYGYTF.

This clone appeared a few times. V gene TRBV5-6 combines with J gene TRBJ2-1; no reliable D call. Between the trimmed V and J ends, which lost 0 bases and 8 bases, there was a span of 3 bases. CDR3 length: 11 amino acids. Germline V gene lookup returns CDR1 SGHDT and CDR2 YYEEEE. CDR3 nucleotides: TGTGCCAGCAGCTTGGGTTATGAGCAGTTCTTC. Its protein is CASSLGYEQFF.

V usage is TRBV13 and J usage is TRBJ2-7, with D perhaps assigned TRBD1 or TRBD2 (5 bases each). Germline V CDR1 and CDR2: PRHDT, FYEKMQ (reference sequence). V was pared by 5 bases and J by 7 bases, with 15 bases between. The CDR3 is 13 amino acids. The CDR3 loop reads CASSERGSEEQYF. CDR3 nucleotide sequence: TGTGCCAGCAGCGAACGGGGCAGTGAGGAGCAGTACTTC.

The chain has TRBV5-4 and TRBJ1-5; D is uncertain. CDR1 and CDR2 from the germline V gene are SGHNT and YYREEE (reference sequence). The length of the CDR3 is 14 residues. V lost 3 bases and J 6 bases, leaving 13 bases between the germline ends. The CDR3 here is CASSYQGLGQPQHF. In nucleotides, the CDR3 is TGTGCCAGCAGCTATCAAGGGCTCGGTCAGCCCCAGCATTTT.

This sequence joins TRBV5-4 and TRBJ1-6, with a tentative D call TRBD1 (6 bases). The CDR3 consists of 15 residues. V lost 7 bases and J 4 bases, leaving 15 bases between the germline ends. The germline gives CDR1 SGHNT, CDR2 YYREEE (reference sequence). CDR3 sequence reads: CASGSGGAYNSPLHF. In DNA form, the CDR3 reads TGTGCCAGCGGCTCGGGGGGGGCGTATAATTCACCCCTCCACTTT. Full variable domain (remainder filled in from reference TRBV5-4 and TRBJ1-6): ETGVTQSPTHLIKTRGQQVTLRCSSQSGHNTVSWYQQALGQGPQFIFQYYREEENGRGNFPPRFSGLQFPNYSSELNVNALELDDSALYLCASGSGGAYNSPLHFGNGTRLTVT.

V usage is TRBV5-1 and J usage is TRBJ2-7; no clear D. This CDR3 spans 17 amino acids. Germline V gene sequence: CDR1 SGHRS, CDR2 YFSETQ. Trimming pared 0 bases from V and 4 bases from J, leaving 20 bases between. CDR3 bases: TGCGCCAGCAGCTTGGCGTTTACGCTAACGAAAATATACGAGCAGTACTTC. Residues: CASSLAFTLTKIYEQYF. The complete variable domain, with remaining parts taken from reference TRBV5-1 and TRBJ2-7, reads KAGVTQTPRYLIKTRGQQVTLSCSPISGHRSVSWYQQTPGQGLQFLFEYFSETQRNKGNFPGRFSGRQFSNSRSEMNVSTLELGDSALYLCASSLAFTLTKIYEQYFGPGTRLTVT.

The chain combines TRBV27 with TRBJ2-7; D unresolved. Germline CDR1 MNHEY, CDR2 SMNVEV (reference sequence). Trimming left V 6 bases short and J 7 bases short, with 10 bases between. The CDR3 is 11 residues long. CDR3 coding DNA: TGTGCCAGCAGGTCCACCGGTGAGCAGTACTTC. It codes for CASRSTGEQYF.

This chain joins TRBV28 and TRBJ2-4; possibly TRBD1 for D (6 bases). The V gene lost 7 bases and the J gene lost 7 bases, with 14 bases spanning the gap. The CDR3 covers 13 residues. From germline, CDR1 is MDHEN and CDR2 SYDVKM. In DNA, the CDR3 is TGTGCCAGCACCACAGGGACCCTCAACATTCAGTACTTC. It codes for CASTTGTLNIQYF.

The V gene is TRBV5-1, the J gene TRBJ1-5; perhaps TRBD1 as D (6 bases). V was clipped by 3 bases and J by 3 bases, with 10 bases between them. Germline V gives CDR1 SGHRS, CDR2 YFSETQ. The CDR3 is 14 amino acids. DNA for the CDR3: TGCGCCAGCAGCTCCGGACAGATCAATCAGCCCCAGCATTTT. It is translated as CASSSGQINQPQHF.

The genes are TRBV7-2 and TRBJ2-7; D is unclear. The CDR3 loop spans 12 amino acids. Germline V gene data show CDR1 as SGHTA and CDR2 as FQGNSA. The V and J ends lost 5 bases and 2 bases respectively, with 7 bases between them. CDR3 in amino acids: CASSLPTYEQYF. CDR3 coding DNA: TGTGCCAGCAGCCTCCCCACCTACGAGCAGTACTTC.

The chain is built from TRBV5-1 and TRBJ1-1; D remains unclear. With 4 bases removed from V and 8 bases from J, the gap between germline ends came to 12 bases. Germline CDR1 is SGHRS and CDR2 is YFSETQ. The CDR3 has 12 amino acids. In DNA form, the CDR3 reads TGCGCCAGCAGCCCACATGGGGTGGAAGCTTTCTTT. Amino acid sequence: CASSPHGVEAFF.

This clone has more than one count but fewer than ten. V gene TRBV4-1 combines with J gene TRBJ2-7, with D hard to call. CDR3 length equals 14 residues. Per the germline V gene, CDR1 is MGHRA and CDR2 is YSYEKL. V dropped 1 base and J dropped 5 bases, with 12 bases sitting between them. The CDR3 sequence: CASSQAPQSHEQYF. As DNA, the CDR3 is TGCGCCAGCAGCCAAGCCCCCCAATCTCACGAGCAGTACTTC.

This clone was recorded once. This chain connects TRBV19 to TRBJ1-1; weak D call: TRBD1 (6 bases). CDR1 is LNHDA, CDR2 SQIVND, per germline (reference sequence). Trimming removed 9 bases from V and 1 base from J, with 18 bases in between. The CDR3 is 15 residues long. The CDR3 DNA follows: TGTGCCAGCCGCGATTTGGGGGCAACGAACACTGAAGCTTTCTTT. Amino acids: CASRDLGATNTEAFF.

This clone was observed at least ten times. The rearrangement uses TRBV14 and TRBJ2-2; D is ambiguous. CDR1 and CDR2 (germline): SGHDN, FVKESK. The CDR3 runs to 13 residues. Trimming removed 0 bases at V and 6 bases at J, with 5 bases between. CDR3 in DNA: TGTGCCAGCAGCCAAGATGCGGCCGGGGAGCTGTTTTTT. Translated: CASSQDAAGELFF.

V is TRBV19 and J is TRBJ2-2; TRBD1 might be the D (5 bases). This CDR3 is 16 amino acids long. CDR1 is LNHDA and CDR2 is SQIVND in the germline V gene (reference sequence). V shed 2 bases and J shed 6 bases, with 16 bases lying between them. CDR3 nucleotide sequence: TGTGCCAGTAGTATACGTACTCCTCGACAGCCCGGGGAGCTGTTTTTT. Its translation: CASSIRTPRQPGELFF.

This chain connects TRBV28 to TRBJ2-4; D gene uncertain. Germline values: CDR1 MDHEN, CDR2 SYDVKM. This CDR3 is built from 12 residues. Trimming took off 2 bases at V and 6 bases at J, with 5 bases between the two ends. The CDR3 DNA sequence: TGTGCCAGCAGTTTAAGGGTAAACATTCAGTACTTC. Protein product: CASSLRVNIQYF.

The chain joins TRBV5-1 to TRBJ2-5; TRBD2 agrees at 9 bases. This CDR3 has 15 residues. Germline values: CDR1 SGHRS, CDR2 YFSETQ. The V and J ends lost 4 bases and 4 bases, in that order; junction bases with no gene match: 8. Written as DNA, the CDR3 is TGCGCCAGCAGCGCAGGGGCAGCGGGGGGAGAGACCCAGTACTTC. It codes for CASSAGAAGGETQYF.

The chain joins TRBV6-1 to TRBJ1-2; possible D gene TRBD1, 5 bases. Germline V gene lookup returns CDR1 MNHNS and CDR2 SASEGT. Trimming took off 1 base at V and 2 bases at J, with 23 bases between the two ends. The CDR3 spans 19 residues. The CDR3 region is CASSEVSTGLDLANYGYTF. The CDR3 DNA follows: TGTGCCAGCAGTGAAGTTTCAACAGGACTTGATCTTGCCAACTATGGCTACACCTTC.